The 18 T cell receptor beta chains in this list originate from one sample, sequenced in a study of T-cell memory formation after mild COVID-19. TCRdb reprocessed the 5' RACE reads with MiXCR, giving one entry per CDR3 protein. The data show about 410,000 distinct CDR3 sequences, more than 20% seen once. The sequenced material came from PBMCs or a T cell subset sorted from them (not recorded which). Receptors originate from an adult woman who had mild COVID-19 (a few samples of this study predate the infection). Cell type and time point are not known.

J is TRBJ2-1 and V is TRBV15; TRBD2 agrees at 7 bases. V was clipped by 5 bases and J by 4 bases; unmatched bases: 17. Germline CDR1 LNHNV, CDR2 YYDKDF (reference sequence). This CDR3 spans 18 amino acids. The CDR3 loop reads CATSGGPAITGGYNEQFF. DNA of the CDR3: TGTGCCACCAGCGGTGGACCCGCCATTACGGGGGGATACAATGAGCAGTTCTTC.

The chain couples TRBV4-1 to TRBJ1-4; D is perhaps TRBD1 (6 bases). The germline V gene has CDR1 MGHRA and CDR2 YSYEKL. The CDR3 length is 16 residues. The V gene lost 3 bases and the J gene lost 8 bases, with 19 bases spanning the gap. The DNA of the CDR3 is TGCGCCAGCAGCCAGGCAGTGGGGGGCTCAGTAGAAAAACTGTTTTTT. It codes for CASSQAVGGSVEKLFF.

The genes are TRBV5-1 and TRBJ1-1, with D perhaps TRBD1 (5 bases). Trimming took off 0 bases at V and 6 bases at J, with 21 bases between the two ends. The germline gives CDR1 SGHRS, CDR2 YFSETQ. The CDR3 covers 17 residues. The CDR3 here is CASSLEVGRGRGAEAFF. In nucleotides, the CDR3 is TGCGCCAGCAGCTTGGAAGTCGGTAGAGGGCGAGGGGCTGAAGCTTTCTTT. Full variable domain (outside the CDR3, taken from reference TRBV5-1 and TRBJ1-1): KAGVTQTPRYLIKTRGQQVTLSCSPISGHRSVSWYQQTPGQGLQFLFEYFSETQRNKGNFPGRFSGRQFSNSRSEMNVSTLELGDSALYLCASSLEVGRGRGAEAFFGQGTRLTVV.

This clonotype was counted between two and nine times. The chain couples TRBV7-2 to TRBJ2-2; TRBD2 is a possible D gene (5 bases). V gave up 1 base and J gave up 4 bases, with 13 bases separating them. Per germline, CDR1 SGHTA and CDR2 FQGNSA. CDR3 size: 16 residues. The CDR3 nucleotides read TGTGCCAGCAGCTTAGATGCCGCGGCGGGCACCGGGGAGCTGTTTTTT. It codes for CASSLDAAAGTGELFF.

The chain has TRBV29-1 and TRBJ2-7; 11 bases agree with TRBD2. The ends lost 4 bases at V and 4 bases at J; junction bases unmatched: 3. The CDR3 covers 13 residues. CDR1 and CDR2 from the germline V gene are SQVTM and ANQGSEA. CDR3 loop: CSVVSSGGYEQYF. The CDR3 DNA follows: TGCAGCGTTGTTTCTAGCGGGGGGTACGAGCAGTACTTC.

This clonotype was counted once. This rearrangement joins TRBV7-9 to TRBJ2-7; 7 nucleotides line up with TRBD1. The ends lost 5 bases at V and 1 base at J; junction bases unmatched: 11. The CDR3 is 16 amino acids. Germline V CDR1 and CDR2: SEHNR, FQNEAQ (reference sequence). In DNA form, the CDR3 reads TGTGCCAGCAGCCCAATTGCGACAGGGCTTTCCTACGAGCAGTACTTC. Translation: CASSPIATGLSYEQYF.

The V and J genes are TRBV18 and TRBJ1-5; D is uncertain. The CDR3 is 15 residues long. Germline loops: CDR1 KGHSH, CDR2 LQKENI. The ends were cut back, 1 base at V and 2 bases at J, with 9 bases in the middle. The CDR3 sequence is CASSPQGNRNQPQHF. The CDR3 bases are TGTGCCAGCTCACCACAGGGTAATCGCAATCAGCCCCAGCATTTT.

The chain recombines TRBV9 with TRBJ2-7; the match to TRBD2 covers 7 bases. V trimming: 4 bases; J trimming: 6 bases; junction bases outside the gene matches: 7. Germline lookup yields CDR1 SGDLS and CDR2 YYNGEE. This CDR3 region has 13 residues. The chain's CDR3 is CASSFRWGGEQYF. In DNA, the CDR3 is TGTGCCAGCAGCTTTAGATGGGGGGGCGAGCAGTACTTC.

This clonotype was detected only a few times. This sequence joins TRBV24-1 and TRBJ2-1, with a tentative D call TRBD2 (6 bases). Deletions cut 0 bases from V and 7 bases from J, with 18 bases between. Germline-derived CDR1 and CDR2 are KGHDR and SFDVKD. CDR3 length: 17 amino acids. As DNA, the CDR3 is TGTGCCACCAGTGATTTGAGGCAGGGAGGCCTAGGGAATGAGCAGTTCTTC. Protein sequence: CATSDLRQGGLGNEQFF.

In its sample, this clonotype was seen a few times. The V call is TRBV12-3 or TRBV12-4, the J call TRBJ1-1; possible D gene TRBD1, 6 bases. The CDR3 covers 14 residues. Trimming removed 2 bases at V and 5 bases at J, with 12 bases between. The CDR3 loop is CASSLMGAETEAFF. CDR3 in DNA: TGTGCCAGCAGTTTAATGGGGGCTGAAACTGAAGCTTTCTTT.

This chain links TRBV29-1 with TRBJ1-2; weak D call: TRBD1 (5 bases). The CDR3 runs to 12 residues. V was shortened by 3 bases and J by 2 bases, with 7 bases between the two germline ends. Germline values: CDR1 SQVTM, CDR2 ANQGSEA. The CDR3 spells CSVEAGNYGYTF. For the CDR3, the DNA is TGCAGCGTTGAGGCAGGGAACTATGGCTACACCTTC.

This clonotype was detected only a few times. V gene TRBV6-5 combines with J gene TRBJ1-4, with unresolved D. CDR3 length equals 15 residues. V was pared by 0 bases and J by 4 bases, with 9 bases between. CDR1 and CDR2 (germline): MNHEY, SVGAGI. Here the CDR3 DNA reads TGTGCCAGCAGTTACTCGCCGGGAGATAATGAAAAACTGTTTTTT. Translated, it gives CASSYSPGDNEKLFF.

This chain connects TRBV7-2 to TRBJ2-3; D may match TRBD1 or TRBD2 (6 bases each). V lost 5 bases, J lost 2 bases, and 11 bases lay in between. Germline CDR1 SGHTA, CDR2 FQGNSA. The CDR3 spans 14 residues. The CDR3 region has the DNA TGTGCCAGCAGCGGAGGGGGTCTCACAGATACGCAGTATTTT. Amino acid sequence: CASSGGGLTDTQYF. The variable domain in full, completed from reference TRBV7-2 and TRBJ2-3, reads GAGVSQSPSNKVTEKGKDVELRCDPISGHTALYWYRQSLGQGLEFLIYFQGNSAPDKSGLPSDRFSAERTGGSVSTLTIQRTQQEDSAVYLCASSGGGLTDTQYFGPGTRLTVL.

The genes are TRBV20-1 and TRBJ2-1, with 9 bases identical to TRBD1. The CDR3 totals 15 residues. The V gene's germline CDR1 is DFQATT and CDR2 SNEGSKA (reference sequence). V trimming: 2 bases; J trimming: 7 bases; junction bases outside the gene matches: 9. Here the CDR3 DNA reads TGCAGTGCTAGATCAGGGACAGGGATAAAGAATGAGCAGTTCTTC. Its protein product is CSARSGTGIKNEQFF.

This clonotype was found a few times. The chain recombines TRBV9 with TRBJ2-1; D possibly corresponds to TRBD2 (7 bases). CDR3 length equals 16 residues. Germline CDR1 SGDLS, CDR2 YYNGEE. V lost 0 bases and J lost 7, with 17 bases in between. CDR3 protein: CASSVGGGGARNEQFF. The CDR3 nucleotides are TGTGCCAGCAGCGTAGGAGGTGGGGGGGCCCGGAATGAGCAGTTCTTC.

Here the CDR3 DNA reads TGTGCCACTTCAGGGGATCTGACCGGGGAGCTGTTTTTT. This gives the protein CATSGDLTGELFF. The chain carries TRBV24-1 and TRBJ2-2; weak D call: TRBD1 (6 bases). The CDR3 runs 13 residues. CDR1 KGHDR and CDR2 SFDVKD come from the germline V gene. With 10 bases removed from V and 5 bases from J, the gap between germline ends came to 13 bases.

This clonotype has just a few counts. In nucleotides, the CDR3 is TGTGCCAGCTCCTCCCGGGACGTCTCCTACAATGAGCAGTTCTTC. Translation gives CASSSRDVSYNEQFF. The chain employs TRBV11-3 and TRBJ2-1; TRBD1 or TRBD2 may be the D gene (5 bases each). Germline V gene sequence: CDR1 SGHNT, CDR2 YENEEA. V lost 8 bases and J 0 bases, leaving 14 bases between the germline ends. This CDR3 has 15 amino acids.

This clonotype was detected a few times. V usage is TRBV11-1 and J usage is TRBJ2-7; no definite D call. The CDR3 extends over 12 amino acids. The germline V gene has CDR1 SGHAT and CDR2 FQDESV (reference sequence). Trimming removed 6 bases at V and 6 bases at J, with 12 bases between. The CDR3 here is CASSYGSTEQYF. The CDR3 region has the DNA TGTGCCAGCAGTTACGGGTCCACCGAGCAGTACTTC.